This TCR beta chain was identified in a study of molecular identifiers for immune sequencing clone quantification. The germline V gene encodes CDR1 SGHTA and CDR2 FQGTGA. There are 19 residues in the CDR3. V was clipped by 4 bases and J by 8 bases; unmatched bases: 16. This clonotype came up many times. The antigen is undetermined. In TCRdb, the PCR reads were re-called with MiXCR into one record per CDR3 protein. The data hold under 650,000 distinct CDR3 sequences, with just under 20% observed a single time. Based on a CD8+CD4-CCR7+CD45RA+ profile, naive CD8 T cells were sorted. Findings and limits, study-wide: Among effectors, clones above 20 RNA copies held over 97% of molecules; among naive cells, under 1%. Highly expanded clone sizes could be underestimated by identical TCR molecules that share a barcode.

Sequenced input: naive CD8+ T cells from blood, with Jurkat cell RNA spiked in. Documented subset: FACS-sorted CD8+CD4-CCR7+CD45RA+ naive T cells. This TCR was sampled from a human donor in good health. Some libraries in this study had Jurkat cell RNA spiked in. This chain uses TRBV7-3 with TRBJ2-1; 14 bases are a match to TRBD2. In DNA form, the CDR3 reads TGTGCCAGCAGCTCAATCCCGGGACTAGCGGGAGATAATCCCGATGAGCAGTTCTTC. Translated: CASSSIPGLAGDNPDEQFF. The whole variable domain, remainder taken from reference TRBV7-3 and TRBJ2-1, is GAGVSQTPSNKVTEKGKYVELRCDPISGHTALYWYRQSLGQGPEFLIYFQGTGAADDSGLPNDRFFAVRPEGSVSTLKIQRTERGDSAVYLCASSSIPGLAGDNPDEQFFGPGTRLTVL.